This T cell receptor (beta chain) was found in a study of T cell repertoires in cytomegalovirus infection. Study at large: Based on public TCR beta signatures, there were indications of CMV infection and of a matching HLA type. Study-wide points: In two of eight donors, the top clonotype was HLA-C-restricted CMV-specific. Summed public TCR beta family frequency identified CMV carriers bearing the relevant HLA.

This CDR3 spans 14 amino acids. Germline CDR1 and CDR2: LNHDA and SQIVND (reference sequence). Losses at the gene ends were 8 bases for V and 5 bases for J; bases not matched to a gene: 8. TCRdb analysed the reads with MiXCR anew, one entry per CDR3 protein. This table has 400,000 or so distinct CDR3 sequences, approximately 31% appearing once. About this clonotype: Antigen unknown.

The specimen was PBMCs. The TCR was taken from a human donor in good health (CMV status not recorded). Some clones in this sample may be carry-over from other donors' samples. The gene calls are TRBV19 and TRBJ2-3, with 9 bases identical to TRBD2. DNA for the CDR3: TGTGCCAGTTGTAGGCGGGGGGGCGAAGATACGCAGTATTTT. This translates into CASCRRGGEDTQYF.